These T cell receptor beta chains were read from a single sample in a study of regulatory T cells in long-lasting Graves disease. A single record per CDR3 protein comes from TCRdb applying MiXCR to the multiplex PCR reads. The sample lists roughly 360,000 distinct CDR3 sequences, 10% to 15% occurring once. The same sample was also used in a study of T cells in Graves' hyperthyroidism and ophthalmopathy.

The sample in question was peripheral blood mononuclear cells (PBMCs), obtained at new diagnosis, from a patient treated with antithyroid drugs. The source of these receptors is a woman between 18 and 30 years old with Graves disease. Each CDR3 is given with its conserved first and last residue. A D gene is named only where the DNA matches it firmly. Only some rows state a clone size, as once, few, many or a class for expanded clones.

CDR3aa	CDR3nt	abundance	j_gene	d_gene	v_gene
CASSSMTGGVMGGYTF	TGTGCCAGCAGCTCCATGACAGGGGGCGTAATGGGAGGCTACACCTTC	few	TRBJ1-2	TRBD1	TRBV13
CASSAVRGTSPSYEQYF	TGTGCCAGCAGTGCAGTACGGGGGACTAGTCCTTCCTACGAGCAGTACTTC	.	TRBJ2-7	TRBD2	TRBV2
CSPWVRGCYGYTF	TGCAGTCCCTGGGTCCGGGGCTGCTATGGCTACACCTTC	once	TRBJ1-2	.	TRBV20-1
CASSPTDNLGQPQHF	TGTGCCAGCAGCCCGACGGATAATCTCGGACAGCCCCAGCATTTT	many	TRBJ1-5	.	TRBV7-8
CASRRFTPESGYTF	TGTGCCAGCAGGCGTTTTACCCCGGAGAGTGGCTACACCTTC	many	TRBJ1-2	.	TRBV27
CASSRLAFQGTGELFF	TGTGCCAGCAGCCGGCTAGCATTTCAAGGTACCGGGGAGCTGTTTTTT	.	TRBJ2-2	.	TRBV7-9
CASSYGGLAGPSSSYNEQFF	TGTGCCAGCAGTTACGGGGGACTAGCGGGCCCCTCGAGCTCCTACAATGAGCAGTTCTTC	many	TRBJ2-1	TRBD2	TRBV6-5
CASSPFGSSGYTF	TGTGCCAGCAGCCCCTTTGGAAGCAGTGGCTACACCTTC	.	TRBJ1-2	.	TRBV12-3/TRBV12-4
CASSLEGQGSYEQYF	TGTGCCAGCAGCTTGGAAGGACAGGGCTCGTACGAGCAGTACTTC	.	TRBJ2-7	TRBD1	TRBV5-5
CASSFYSSVRTDTQYF	TGTGCCAGCAGCTTCTACTCTAGCGTACGCACAGATACGCAGTATTTT	.	TRBJ2-3	.	TRBV7-6
CATSRRSAVPNYGYTF	TGTGCCACCAGCAGACGCTCAGCAGTCCCTAACTATGGCTACACCTTC	few	TRBJ1-2	.	TRBV15
CASSYPYDLQGDGDTEAFF	TGTGCCAGCAGCTACCCATATGATCTACAGGGGGACGGGGACACTGAAGCTTTCTTT	many	TRBJ1-1	TRBD1	TRBV7-9
CSASETRNQPQHF	TGCAGTGCTAGCGAGACACGCAATCAGCCCCAGCATTTT	many	TRBJ1-5	.	TRBV20-1
CASRAGGLTGTQYF	TGTGCCAGCAGGGCAGGGGGGCTAACTGGGACCCAGTACTTC	.	TRBJ2-5	.	TRBV27
CASSLGRPGGPKYNEQFF	TGTGCCAGCAGTTTAGGACGACCGGGAGGCCCTAAGTACAATGAGCAGTTCTTC	many	TRBJ2-1	TRBD2	TRBV6-2/TRBV6-3
CATSDPGRLAGSGEQFF	TGTGCCACCAGTGATCCTGGTCGACTAGCGGGTTCGGGTGAGCAGTTCTTC	many	TRBJ2-1	TRBD2	TRBV24-1
CSARDLAGASSYEQYF	TGCAGTGCTAGAGATTTAGCCGGGGCTAGCTCCTACGAGCAGTACTTC	many	TRBJ2-7	.	TRBV20-1
CASSLMGEQFF	TGTGCCAGCAGTTTAATGGGTGAGCAGTTCTTC	many	TRBJ2-1	.	TRBV12-3/TRBV12-4
CASSLTGDVSGANVLTF	TGTGCCAGCAGCCTGACAGGGGATGTCTCTGGGGCCAACGTCCTGACTTTC	many	TRBJ2-6	TRBD1	TRBV7-2
CASRSGVSGANVLTF	TGTGCCAGCAGGTCGGGGGTCTCTGGGGCCAACGTCCTGACTTTC	many	TRBJ2-6	.	TRBV12-3/TRBV12-4
CSAPGTGAAVHTEAFF	TGCAGTGCTCCTGGGACAGGGGCCGCTGTACACACTGAAGCTTTCTTT	many	TRBJ1-1	TRBD1	TRBV20-1
CASSQVPEITGELFF	TGTGCCAGCAGCCAAGTACCCGAAATCACCGGGGAGCTGTTTTTT	.	TRBJ2-2	.	TRBV3-1
CASSEKHKVNTEAFF	TGTGCCAGCAGTGAAAAACACAAGGTGAACACTGAAGCTTTCTTT	few	TRBJ1-1	.	TRBV25-1